This TCR beta chain came from a study of shared clonotypes between healthy human individuals (dated by TCRdb to 2018 to 2021). Looking at the study overall: The cohort comprised a couple of women and a few men aged 18 to 49 years. Each donor's leukapheresis produced roughly between roughly 0.9 and 9 billion PBMCs. To estimate repertoire size and how much clonotypes are shared between individuals, the study performed deep sequencing of blood TCR repertoires from roughly five healthy adults. For each donor, three plates each were used for CD4 naive and CD4 memory, two plates were used for CD8 naive, and one plate was used for CD8 memory. To increase sequencing depth and limit assay-specific biases, TCR repertoire library preparation and sequencing were carried out by different laboratories using diverse techniques. Study-wide conclusions, independent of this receptor: Sampling was restricted to blood, and TCR repertoires in tissue are likely to differ from TCR repertoires in blood. Approximately 5% of naive CD4, 3.5% of naive CD8, about 2.1% of memory CD4, and roughly 0.4% of memory CD8 clonotypes were shared across a few donors. Clonotypes shared by all four sorted-subset donors showed higher generation probabilities than non-shared clonotypes. Naive subsets generally had larger estimated clonotype richness than memory subsets. Incomplete sequencing was indicated by rarefaction of sorted-subset datasets, despite the large sequencing depth. Pairwise subsampling indicated that sequencing depth was expected to affect the degree of clonotype sharing among donors. The small number of donors limited the genetic and exposure-history diversity represented.

Healthy HIV-negative adults with no recently reported acute infections or vaccinations were included as donors. All donors were Caucasian adults living in Nashville, Tennessee, USA. CD4+ T cells were enriched by magnetic negative selection; naive cells were then positively selected on CD45RA, and the negative fraction formed the memory subset. After blood collection by leukapheresis, PBMCs were isolated using Ficoll-Histopaque density gradient centrifugation and then cryopreserved in the vapor phase of liquid nitrogen. Analytical flow cytometry was used to check the purity and quantity of every magnetically sorted T cell population. Genomic DNA was isolated from each sorted fraction and quantified by UV absorbance on a Nanodrop 2000c. Using the deep immunoSEQ assay, multiplex PCR amplified TCR CDR3 regions from genomic DNA. Genomic DNA extracted from each cell subset was distributed evenly over all wells of several immunoSEQ 96-well plates, and each plate served as one replicate. For sorted subsets, roughly 190 ng of genomic DNA, equivalent to some 30,000 T cell genomes, went into each replicate PCR. Purified libraries were measured with a Qubit 3.0 fluorometer, size-checked on a Bioanalyzer 2100, and measured again with the KAPA Library Quantification kit. Every immunoSEQ 96-well plate was sequenced on a separate single-read 150-cycle Illumina NextSeq 550 flow cell. Under the source paper's analysis protocol: Because the immunoSEQ output included only junctional sequences and no quality scores, the filtering could not be the same as the filtering used for full-length reads. To assign V/J genes and CDR3, sequences were annotated against IMGT germline references using PyIR, a Python wrapper for IgBLAST v1.9. Reads were removed for weak V/J assignments (E-value above 1e-6), missing CDR3, stop codons, out-of-frame junctions, or ambiguous translated residues. V3J clonotypes were defined by identical inferred V gene, J gene, and CDR3 amino acid sequence. To compute the percentage overlap between repertoires, the number of shared unique clonotypes was divided by the size of the smaller repertoire. Three approaches were used to assess repertoire richness: RTK rarefaction, the Chao1 estimator, and Recon v2.1 estimates of unobserved clonotypes. Generation probabilities were computed with OLGA for all TCRbeta clonotypes obtained by the gDNA method from several donors. TCRdb mirrors the immuneACCESS table, restricted to in-frame sequences. Some clones are absent from its copies; in checked studies, under half trace to an unresolved V gene, and the reason for the others is unknown. V and J calls plus clone size are reproduced from that table; the DNA served to infer D and trimming. Present in this sample are 2 million to 2.5 million clones, 85% to 95% of which were seen just once. 0.3% to 0.4% of the sample goes to the ten largest clones.

As regards this clone: Its antigen is still unknown. No quality values exist for individual bases; no much larger clone is one base distant.

The specimen sequenced was naive CD4+ T cells from PBMCs. Sample cell subset or site, as interpreted from the label and publication: CD45RA+ positively selected. The receptor's source is a man aged 18 to 29 in good health. Some clones in this sample may be carry-over from other donors' samples.

The DNA sequence reads TGTGCCAGCAGCCCAACGTTGTCTAGCGGGTACACAGATACGCAGTATTTT. Its coded protein is CASSPTLSSGYTDTQYF. Recombination linked TRBV9 to TRBJ2-3, and 8 junctional nucleotides match TRBD2. V has 4 bases trimmed and J has 2 bases trimmed; junction bases matching no gene number 12. The CDR3 holds 17 amino acids from the cysteine to the phenylalanine. Only the CDR3 portion is preserved as DNA: 51 bases, with reading frame beginning at the first base. Taken from the germline V gene, the CDR1 and CDR2 loops are SGDLS and YYNGEE.